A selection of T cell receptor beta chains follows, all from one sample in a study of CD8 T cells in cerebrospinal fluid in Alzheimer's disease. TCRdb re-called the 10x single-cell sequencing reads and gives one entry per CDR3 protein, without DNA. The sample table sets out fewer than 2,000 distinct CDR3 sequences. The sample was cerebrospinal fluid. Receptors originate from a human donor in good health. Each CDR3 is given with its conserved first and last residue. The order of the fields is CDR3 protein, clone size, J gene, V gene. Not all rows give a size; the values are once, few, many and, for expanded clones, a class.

CDR3: CASRGSGTPNEKLFF
size: medium-sized
J: TRBJ1-4
V: TRBV7-2

CDR3: CASSLGDRGGYTF
size: medium-sized
J: TRBJ1-2
V: TRBV7-8

CDR3: CATSRDRGAGDEQYF
size: medium-sized
J: TRBJ2-7
V: TRBV15

CDR3: CSARRASGSFGQYF
size: medium-sized
J: TRBJ2-7
V: TRBV20-1

CDR3: CASSRREGTEAFF
size: medium-sized
J: TRBJ1-1
V: TRBV12-3/TRBV12-4

CDR3: CASSFPGYNEQFF
size: medium-sized
J: TRBJ2-1
V: TRBV27

CDR3: CAIPRGTGGTEQYF
size: medium-sized
J: TRBJ2-7
V: TRBV27

CDR3: CASSLTLLGQGAGTEAFF
size: large
J: TRBJ1-1
V: TRBV7-3

CDR3: CASSVGGDTEAFF
size: NA
J: TRBJ1-1
V: TRBV6-4

CDR3: CASSPRDRSSYEQYF
size: medium-sized
J: TRBJ2-7
V: TRBV11-3

CDR3: CASGTGGGETQYF
size: medium-sized
J: TRBJ2-5
V: TRBV7-3

CDR3: CASSQDDRSSYNEQFF
size: medium-sized
J: TRBJ2-1
V: TRBV4-3

CDR3: CASSQDWPGEQYF
size: medium-sized
J: TRBJ2-7
V: TRBV4-3

CDR3: CASSPLHRGSEQYF
size: medium-sized
J: TRBJ2-7
V: TRBV18

CDR3: CASAPSPGGGTDTQYF
size: medium-sized
J: TRBJ2-3
V: TRBV7-9

CDR3: CASSSRTGQGDEQYF
size: medium-sized
J: TRBJ2-7
V: TRBV11-3

CDR3: CASSLDPGSGELFF
size: large
J: TRBJ2-2
V: TRBV11-3

CDR3: CASSLQGGFYNEQFF
size: medium-sized
J: TRBJ2-1
V: TRBV6-5

CDR3: CASSWGPGQGNEKLFF
size: medium-sized
J: TRBJ1-4
V: TRBV7-9

CDR3: CASSYSTGRVRPPGTDTQYF
size: medium-sized
J: TRBJ2-3
V: TRBV6-5

CDR3: CASSPLAGNNEQFF
size: medium-sized
J: TRBJ2-1
V: TRBV7-6

CDR3: CASRAGANNEQFF
size: medium-sized
J: TRBJ2-1
V: TRBV11-2

CDR3: CASSPQWQGGETQYF
size: large
J: TRBJ2-5
V: TRBV4-2

CDR3: CASTVGVGPYTGELFF
size: medium-sized
J: TRBJ2-2
V: TRBV3-1

CDR3: CASSRRTGTGNYGYTF
size: medium-sized
J: TRBJ1-2
V: TRBV6-5

CDR3: CARIQGFGGYTF
size: medium-sized
J: TRBJ1-2
V: TRBV2

CDR3: CAISEGRDDPEYF
size: medium-sized
J: TRBJ2-4
V: TRBV10-3

CDR3: CASSLVLAVAYEQYF
size: medium-sized
J: TRBJ2-7
V: TRBV11-2

CDR3: CASSLGDYTEAFF
size: medium-sized
J: TRBJ1-1
V: TRBV12-3/TRBV12-4

CDR3: CAISEAGITNEQFF
size: NA
J: TRBJ2-1
V: TRBV10-3

CDR3: CSARRDSTQYF
size: medium-sized
J: TRBJ2-3
V: TRBV20-1

CDR3: CASSFPGVAIYTEAFF
size: medium-sized
J: TRBJ1-1
V: TRBV5-4

CDR3: CSAQSGTGWGTGELFF
size: NA
J: TRBJ2-2
V: TRBV20-1

CDR3: CASSVEDNNSPLHF
size: medium-sized
J: TRBJ1-6
V: TRBV9

CDR3: CASSPSSGRGSLGQFF
size: NA
J: TRBJ2-1
V: TRBV4-3

CDR3: CASRGRGEEKLFF
size: medium-sized
J: TRBJ1-4
V: TRBV19

CDR3: CASRPFPGRTDTQYF
size: medium-sized
J: TRBJ2-3
V: TRBV27

CDR3: CASIRGQGEKLFF
size: large
J: TRBJ1-4
V: TRBV6-1

CDR3: CASSLEGHGTDTQYF
size: medium-sized
J: TRBJ2-3
V: TRBV7-9

CDR3: CASRNVQGPGNTIYF
size: NA
J: TRBJ1-3
V: TRBV27

CDR3: CASSAGLLYNEQFF
size: medium-sized
J: TRBJ2-1
V: TRBV19

CDR3: CATSEPGQNQPQHF
size: medium-sized
J: TRBJ1-5
V: TRBV24-1

CDR3: CALKWGETQYF
size: NA
J: TRBJ2-5
V: TRBV30

CDR3: CASSFRASGAIVGELFF
size: medium-sized
J: TRBJ2-2
V: TRBV27

CDR3: CASSQGRGGMNTEAFF
size: NA
J: TRBJ1-1
V: TRBV19

CDR3: CASSLARTGGTGYTF
size: medium-sized
J: TRBJ1-2
V: TRBV7-8

CDR3: CASSQTGTLLYEQYF
size: large
J: TRBJ2-7
V: TRBV6-5

CDR3: CASSPGQSTGELFF
size: large
J: TRBJ2-2
V: TRBV7-2

CDR3: CASSPRRGPSTSTDTQYF
size: medium-sized
J: TRBJ2-3
V: TRBV7-2

CDR3: CASSGTSGWNNEQFF
size: medium-sized
J: TRBJ2-1
V: TRBV5-1